The next 31 T cell receptor beta chains were all read from a single sample in a study of blood T cell repertoires in COVID-19. Sequencing used immunoSEQ multiplex PCR; TCRdb keeps in-frame clones, though not all of them. The table records roughly 70,000 clones, about 88% of them present only once. Sequencing was performed on peripheral blood. These receptors were taken from a woman in her 50s with active COVID-19.

The rearrangement uses TRBV19 and TRBJ1-2; no clear D gene. Germline CDR1 and CDR2: LNHDA and SQIVND (reference sequence). CDR3 length: 13 residues. Trimming shortened V by 5 bases and J by 3 bases, and 10 bases separated the two germline ends. For the CDR3, the DNA is TGTGCCAGTAGTCCCCCAGGCTACTATGGCTACACCTTC. Translating gives CASSPPGYYGYTF.

V is TRBV7-9 and J is TRBJ2-4; 11 positions match TRBD2. Germline V gene data show CDR1 as SEHNR and CDR2 as FQNEAQ (reference sequence). J gave up 4 bases and V 0 bases, and 5 bases lay outside the gene matches. There are 17 residues in the CDR3. The CDR3 is CASSLATSGNSKNIQYF. The CDR3 DNA reads TGTGCCAGCAGCTTAGCGACTAGCGGGAACTCAAAAAACATTCAGTACTTC.

The chain carries TRBV7-9 and TRBJ2-2; 9 bases map to TRBD2. Germline lookup yields CDR1 SEHNR and CDR2 FQNEAQ (reference sequence). The CDR3 runs 17 residues. Losses at the gene ends were 5 bases for V and 3 bases for J; bases not matched to a gene: 10. The chain's CDR3 is CASSRWLAGWDTGELFF. DNA of the CDR3: TGTGCCAGCAGCCGTTGGCTAGCGGGGTGGGACACCGGGGAGCTGTTTTTT.

This clone has only one observation. This sequence joins TRBV19 and TRBJ2-7; D possibly corresponds to TRBD1 (5 bases). Trimming removed 6 bases at V and 2 bases at J, with 17 bases between. Germline assignment: CDR1 LNHDA and CDR2 SQIVND (reference sequence). The CDR3 runs to 15 residues. For the CDR3, the DNA is TGTGCCAGTAGCCCCAGTTCCGCAGGGACCTACGAGCAGTACTTC. This translates into CASSPSSAGTYEQYF.

The V gene is TRBV29-1, the J gene TRBJ2-7; 9 bases map to TRBD2. V shed 4 bases, J shed 1 base, and the junction held 5 bases outside the gene matches. Per the germline V gene, CDR1 is SQVTM and CDR2 is ANQGSEA. This CDR3 spans 14 amino acids. This CDR3 is CSVGRGRGSYEQYF. CDR3 coding DNA: TGCAGCGTTGGGCGCGGGAGGGGGTCCTACGAGCAGTACTTC.

The chain uses TRBV7-3 and TRBJ2-2; the match to TRBD2 covers 10 bases. V lost 0 bases and J lost 6; bases outside the gene matches: 16. Germline V gene data show CDR1 as SGHTA and CDR2 as FQGTGA. The CDR3 covers 20 residues. The CDR3 coding sequence is TGTGCCAGCAGCTTAACTCTAGCTAGCGGGAGACAAAACCCGTCCGGGGAGCTGTTTTTT. Translation: CASSLTLASGRQNPSGELFF.

The chain employs TRBV18 and TRBJ2-5; 14 bases line up with TRBD2. CDR3 length equals 16 residues. Germline CDR1 is KGHSH and CDR2 is LQKENI. Germline trimming cut 3 bases from V and 5 bases from J; bases unmatched to any gene: 5. This chain's CDR3 is CASSPLTSGREETQYF. The CDR3 DNA reads TGTGCCAGCTCACCGTTGACTAGCGGGAGGGAGGAGACCCAGTACTTC. The full variable domain, completed using reference TRBV18 and TRBJ2-5, is NAGVMQNPRHLVRRRGQEARLRCSPMKGHSHVYWYRQLPEEGLKFMVYLQKENIIDESGMPKERFSAEFPKEGPSILRIQQVVRGDSAAYFCASSPLTSGREETQYFGPGTRLLVL.

DNA of the CDR3: TGTGCCAGCAGCTTAGGAGGGGGTACCACTGAAGCTTTCTTT. Translated, it gives CASSLGGGTTEAFF. V and J are TRBV7-9 and TRBJ1-1, with a weak D call TRBD1 (6 bases). CDR3 length: 14 amino acids. V shed 1 base and J shed 4 bases, with 10 bases lying between them. Germline V lookup: CDR1 SEHNR, CDR2 FQNEAQ (reference sequence).

J is TRBJ1-1 and V is TRBV24-1; a weak D match, TRBD1 (6 bases). Germline-derived CDR1 and CDR2 are KGHDR and SFDVKD. CDR3 size: 12 residues. Trimming took off 7 bases at V and 2 bases at J, with 7 bases between the two ends. The CDR3: CATRDSNTEAFF. CDR3 coding DNA: TGTGCCACCAGGGACAGCAACACTGAAGCTTTCTTT.

The chain has TRBV10-2 and TRBJ1-5, with D maybe TRBD1 (5 bases). CDR3 length: 15 residues. Trimming shortened V by 5 bases and J by 5 bases, and 16 bases separated the two germline ends. Per germline, CDR1 WSHSY and CDR2 SAAADI. CDR3 protein: CASSSTRTTHQPQHF. CDR3 nucleotides: TGCGCCAGCAGTTCCACCCGGACAACTCATCAGCCCCAGCATTTT.

V is TRBV13 and J is TRBJ2-5; D might be TRBD1 (5 bases). The CDR3 is made up of 16 amino acids. Germline CDR1 is PRHDT and CDR2 is FYEKMQ (reference sequence). The V end lost 5 bases, the J end lost 5 bases, and 21 bases lay between the germline ends. This CDR3 is CASSPPGALIKETQYF. CDR3 DNA: TGTGCCAGCAGCCCCCCTGGGGCCCTTATAAAGGAGACCCAGTACTTC. Full variable domain (rest looked up from reference TRBV13 and TRBJ2-5): AAGVIQSPRHLIKEKRETATLKCYPIPRHDTVYWYQQGPGQDPQFLISFYEKMQSDKGSIPDRFSAQQFSDYHSELNMSSLELGDSALYFCASSPPGALIKETQYFGPGTRLLVL.

This chain links TRBV12-3 or TRBV12-4 with TRBJ2-2; 8 bases map to TRBD1. CDR3 length equals 13 residues. The V gene end was trimmed by 5 bases and the J gene end by 6 bases; junction bases not matched to a gene: 2. The CDR3 DNA is TGTGCCAGCAGTCCACAGGGGGCCGGGGAGCTGTTTTTT. It yields the protein CASSPQGAGELFF.

The gene calls are TRBV9 and TRBJ1-2; D may be TRBD1 (5 bases). Germline lookup yields CDR1 SGDLS and CDR2 YYNGEE. This CDR3 comprises 13 residues. The ends were cut back, 1 base at V and 7 bases at J, with 11 bases in the middle. CDR3 in DNA: TGTGCCAGCAGCGTATGGGGGGACTCTGGCTACACCTTC. Amino acid sequence: CASSVWGDSGYTF.

The J gene is TRBJ2-7, the V gene TRBV5-6; TRBD2 matches 7 bases. Germline trimming cut 3 bases from V and 1 base from J; bases unmatched to any gene: 10. The CDR3 has 16 amino acids. CDR1 is SGHDT, CDR2 YYEEEE, per germline. CDR3 bases: TGTGCCAGCAGCTACCCTGGGGGGGACGAATCCTACGAGCAGTACTTC. Protein sequence: CASSYPGGDESYEQYF.

The rearrangement links TRBV15 to TRBJ2-5; D unresolved. The CDR3 has 13 amino acids. Germline CDR1 reads LNHNV; CDR2 reads YYDKDF (reference sequence). V lost 0 bases and J lost 4, with 6 bases in between. The CDR3 DNA reads TGTGCCACCAGCAGAGATTCCGGAGAGACCCAGTACTTC. Translating it yields CATSRDSGETQYF.

The chain links TRBV29-1 to TRBJ2-1; D perhaps matches TRBD1 (5 bases). CDR3 length: 13 amino acids. Germline CDR1 SQVTM, CDR2 ANQGSEA. Trimming removed 6 bases from V and 3 bases from J, with 12 bases in between. DNA of the CDR3: TGCAGCGTCTTCCCTGGACACTACAATGAGCAGTTCTTC. Translation: CSVFPGHYNEQFF.

This chain joins TRBV11-2 and TRBJ2-2; 8 bases match TRBD2. V lost 1 base, J lost 8 bases, and 6 bases stayed unmatched. The CDR3 covers 15 residues. CDR1 is SGHAT, CDR2 FQNNGV, per germline. This CDR3 reads CASSLGLAGSGELFF. In nucleotides, the CDR3 is TGTGCCAGCAGCTTAGGTCTAGCGGGTAGTGGGGAGCTGTTTTTT.

This clone appeared a few times. V is TRBV7-9 and J is TRBJ2-1, with 8 bases aligning to TRBD1. V shed 4 bases and J 7 bases; nucleotides not matched to a gene: 12. The CDR3 has 16 residues. Germline V lookup: CDR1 SEHNR, CDR2 FQNEAQ (reference sequence). CDR3 nucleotide sequence: TGTGCCAGCAGCTCGCTCAGGGGGCCCAAGGGAAATGAGCAGTTCTTC. It yields the protein CASSSLRGPKGNEQFF. Full variable domain (missing parts from reference TRBV7-9 and TRBJ2-1): DTGVSQNPRHKITKRGQNVTFRCDPISEHNRLYWYRQTLGQGPEFLTYFQNEAQLEKSRLLSDRFSAERPKGSFSTLEIQRTEQGDSAMYLCASSSLRGPKGNEQFFGPGTRLTVL.

V usage is TRBV9 and J usage is TRBJ1-4, with D hard to call. Trimming took 4 bases from V and 2 from J, leaving 12 bases between them. Looked up from germline, CDR1 is SGDLS and CDR2 is YYNGEE. CDR3 length: 15 residues. The CDR3: CASSPRGATNEKLFF. In nucleotides, the CDR3 is TGTGCCAGCAGCCCACGCGGTGCTACTAATGAAAAACTGTTTTTT. Variable domain in full (rest from reference TRBV9 and TRBJ1-4): DSGVTQTPKHLITATGQRVTLRCSPRSGDLSVYWYQQSLDQGLQFLIQYYNGEERAKGNILERFSAQQFPDLHSELNLSSLELGDSALYFCASSPRGATNEKLFFGSGTQLSVL.

This chain connects TRBV28 to TRBJ2-7; 10 bases fit TRBD2. There are 14 residues in the CDR3. V trimming: 6 bases; J trimming: 7 bases; junction bases outside the gene matches: 9. Germline loops: CDR1 MDHEN, CDR2 SYDVKM. In DNA form, the CDR3 reads TGTGCCAGCAGGAGACTAGCGGGTGGATTGGAGCAGTACTTC. Its translation is CASRRLAGGLEQYF.

The chain couples TRBV7-6 to TRBJ2-7, with 8 bases that match TRBD2. The CDR3 sequence is 16 residues long. Losses at the gene ends were 3 bases for V and 6 bases for J; bases not matched to a gene: 13. CDR1 and CDR2 from the germline V gene are SGHVS and FNYEAQ. CDR3: CASSFVGLAALGEQYF. The CDR3 DNA sequence: TGTGCCAGCAGCTTTGTAGGACTAGCTGCCCTTGGCGAGCAGTACTTC.

The chain employs TRBV19 and TRBJ1-5; TRBD1 matches 9 bases. V was clipped by 4 bases and J by 7 bases; unmatched bases: 2. The CDR3 spans 13 residues. The germline gives CDR1 LNHDA, CDR2 SQIVND (reference sequence). In DNA, the CDR3 is TGTGCCAGTAGTACGGACAGGGGACAGCCCCAGCATTTT. It codes for CASSTDRGQPQHF.

The V and J genes are TRBV6-6 and TRBJ2-7; D perhaps matches TRBD1 (5 bases). The germline CDR1 and CDR2 sequences are MNHNY and SVGAGI (reference sequence). The V end was cut by 5 bases, the J end by 0 bases, with 8 bases between. The length of the CDR3 is 13 residues. Written as DNA, the CDR3 is TGTGCCAGCAGTCGTACAGGCTCCTACGAGCAGTACTTC. Amino acid sequence: CASSRTGSYEQYF.

The chain employs TRBV7-8 and TRBJ1-1; D not certain. CDR3 length: 15 residues. The germline V gene has CDR1 SGHVS and CDR2 FQNEAQ. V lost 2 bases, J lost 1 base, and 11 bases lay in between. Written as DNA, the CDR3 is TGTGCCAGCAGCTTATTAGCAGTTAAGAACACTGAAGCTTTCTTT. It specifies CASSLLAVKNTEAFF.

The chain recombines TRBV11-3 with TRBJ2-5, with D possibly TRBD2 on 6 matching bases. The CDR3 loop spans 14 amino acids. Trimming took off 4 bases at V and 5 bases at J, with 14 bases between the two ends. The germline CDR1 and CDR2 sequences are SGHNT and YENEEA. The CDR3 region has the DNA TGTGCCAGCAGCTCTCGCGGGAAAGAGGAGACCCAGTACTTC. Its protein product is CASSSRGKEETQYF.

This sequence joins TRBV6-6 and TRBJ2-1; tentatively, D is TRBD1 (6 bases). CDR1 MNHNY and CDR2 SVGAGI come from the germline V gene (reference sequence). This CDR3 region has 16 residues. V was trimmed by 6 bases and J by 0 bases, leaving 15 bases between them. In DNA form, the CDR3 reads TGTGCCAGCAGCCGAGACAGGCATGCCTCCTACAATGAGCAGTTCTTC. Translated, it gives CASSRDRHASYNEQFF.

In this sample, this clone turned up once. The chain has TRBV11-2 and TRBJ2-1; 7 bases match TRBD2. The junction had 13 bases not matched to a gene; V was cut back by 5 bases and J by 9 bases. This CDR3 region has 15 residues. From germline, CDR1 is SGHAT and CDR2 FQNNGV. The CDR3 region is CASSAQMGGLGEQFF. DNA of the CDR3: TGTGCCAGCAGCGCCCAGATGGGAGGGTTAGGTGAGCAGTTCTTC.

The J gene is TRBJ1-5, the V gene TRBV30; tentative D call: TRBD1 (5 bases). Germline CDR1 is GTSNPN and CDR2 is SVGIG (reference sequence). This CDR3 has 16 amino acids. Trimming pared 2 bases from V and 1 base from J, leaving 15 bases between. The CDR3 here is CAWSPDSVISNQPQHF. The CDR3 DNA is TGTGCCTGGAGTCCAGACAGCGTTATCAGCAATCAGCCCCAGCATTTT.

The chain links TRBV6-5 to TRBJ1-2; 8 bases are a match to TRBD1. The junction had 6 bases not matched to a gene; V was cut back by 2 bases and J by 1 base. The CDR3 spans 16 residues. Per germline, CDR1 MNHEY and CDR2 SVGAGI. CDR3 sequence: CASSYGYRGVNYGYTF. In DNA, the CDR3 is TGTGCCAGCAGTTACGGGTACAGGGGGGTTAACTATGGCTACACCTTC.

The V gene is TRBV9, the J gene TRBJ1-2; perhaps TRBD1 as D (6 bases). In germline, CDR1 is SGDLS, CDR2 YYNGEE. The CDR3 is made up of 15 amino acids. Trimming removed 2 bases at V and 4 bases at J, with 15 bases between. In nucleotides, the CDR3 is TGTGCCAGCAGCGTTTCAGGGGTTGTCTCCTATGGCTACACCTTC. This gives the protein CASSVSGVVSYGYTF.

The chain links TRBV7-9 to TRBJ1-4, with TRBD1 identical over 7 bases. Germline loops: CDR1 SEHNR, CDR2 FQNEAQ (reference sequence). J was trimmed by 8 bases and V by 5 bases; bases with no gene match: 8. This CDR3 is 14 amino acids long. The CDR3 DNA is TGTGCCAGCAGCATGGGACAGAGTAGAGAAAAACTGTTTTTT. It yields the protein CASSMGQSREKLFF.